The 28 T cell receptor beta chains listed next were all sequenced from one sample in a study of OX40 agonist ivuxolimab in advanced cancers. Clones were read by immunoSEQ multiplex PCR, and TCRdb kept only the in-frame ones, dropping some. The top ten hold about 6.9% of the sample, which has some 74,000 clones, more than 70% seen once. This specimen was CD4+ or CD8+ T cells sorted from blood, taken in a trial of the OX40 agonist ivuxolimab. The source is an adult with an advanced solid tumor such as melanoma, head and neck, liver or kidney cancer.

The rearrangement links TRBV5-1 to TRBJ1-5; 11 bases agree with TRBD1. The CDR3 is made up of 15 amino acids. Unmatched junction bases numbered 6, after V lost 4 bases and J lost 6 bases. The germline V gene encodes CDR1 SGHRS and CDR2 YFSETQ. The CDR3 DNA follows: TGCGCCAGCAGCAGGACAGGGGGCGCAGGTCAGCCCCAGCATTTT. Translating gives CASSRTGGAGQPQHF.

The V and J genes are TRBV6-1 and TRBJ1-6; the D gene is possibly TRBD1 (5 bases). The CDR3 has 14 amino acids. V was clipped by 8 bases and J by 9 bases, with 17 bases between them. Germline V lookup: CDR1 MNHNS, CDR2 SASEGT. For the CDR3, the DNA is TGTGCCAGCCGGGTAGGCAGGACAATTTCACCCCTCCACTTT. Protein sequence: CASRVGRTISPLHF.

The genes are TRBV7-3 and TRBJ2-1, with 7 bases matching TRBD2. The trim removed 2 bases at V and 6 bases at J, leaving 16 bases unmatched. Germline V gene sequence: CDR1 SGHTA, CDR2 FQGTGA. The CDR3 sequence is 18 residues long. CDR3 amino acids: CASSLLSLTSAKGNEQFF. CDR3 DNA: TGTGCCAGCAGCTTATTAAGCCTAACTAGCGCGAAGGGCAATGAGCAGTTCTTC.

The table lists this clone with a few counts. The chain is built from TRBV27 and TRBJ1-2; D gene ambiguous. Germline CDR1 reads MNHEY; CDR2 reads SMNVEV (reference sequence). CDR3 length: 13 amino acids. V was trimmed by 5 bases and J by 7 bases, leaving 14 bases between them. CDR3 sequence: CASSPWGEGGYTF. CDR3 nucleotides: TGTGCCAGCAGTCCCTGGGGAGAGGGTGGCTACACCTTC.

The chain recombines TRBV5-4 with TRBJ2-2; D perhaps matches TRBD2 (5 bases). Germline CDR1 reads SGHNT; CDR2 reads YYREEE (reference sequence). V was clipped by 6 bases and J by 7 bases, with 13 bases between them. The CDR3 has 13 residues. CDR3 amino acids: CASMKRLDGELFF. CDR3 in DNA: TGTGCCAGCATGAAGCGGCTTGACGGGGAGCTGTTTTTT.

In its sample, this clone ranks as medium-sized (0.01 to 0.1%). V usage is TRBV5-8 and J usage is TRBJ1-1, with D perhaps TRBD1 (6 bases). The CDR3 consists of 14 residues. Germline CDR1 SGHTS, CDR2 YDEGEE. Between the trimmed V and J ends, which lost 1 base and 5 bases, there was a span of 12 bases. This CDR3 is CASSLKGGRTEAFF. The CDR3 DNA is TGTGCCAGCAGCTTGAAGGGGGGTAGAACTGAAGCTTTCTTT.

The rearrangement links TRBV5-1 to TRBJ1-2; D not certain. The germline V gene encodes CDR1 SGHRS and CDR2 YFSETQ. V lost 0 bases to trimming and J lost 7 bases, with 4 bases between them. This CDR3 comprises 11 residues. The CDR3 reads CASSLDAGYTF. The CDR3 nucleotides read TGCGCCAGCAGCTTGGACGCTGGCTACACCTTC.

The J gene is TRBJ2-5, the V gene TRBV25-1, with no clear D. CDR1 is MGHDK and CDR2 is SYGVNS in the germline V gene. V lost 5 bases, J lost 3 bases, and 1 base lay in between. This CDR3 is built from 10 residues. The CDR3 is CASSKETQYF. The CDR3 DNA follows: TGTGCCAGCAGTAAAGAGACCCAGTACTTC. Full variable domain (missing parts from reference TRBV25-1 and TRBJ2-5): EADIYQTPRYLVIGTGKKITLECSQTMGHDKMYWYQQDPGMELHLIHYSYGVNSTEKGDLSSESTVSRIRTEHFPLTLESARPSHTSQYLCASSKETQYFGPGTRLLVL.

The rearrangement uses TRBV5-1 and TRBJ2-7; D is uncertain. V lost 2 bases to trimming and J lost 0 bases, with 6 bases between them. Germline CDR1 reads SGHRS; CDR2 reads YFSETQ. The CDR3 covers 13 residues. The CDR3 bases are TGCGCCAGCAGCTTTGGCAGCTCCTACGAGCAGTACTTC. It yields the protein CASSFGSSYEQYF.

The chain's CDR3 is CASSPSRVDYEQYF. CDR3 DNA sequence: TGTGCCAGCAGCCCTTCCAGGGTGGATTACGAGCAGTACTTC. The V and J genes are TRBV27 and TRBJ2-7, with TRBD1 as a possible D gene (5 bases). V was shortened by 6 bases and J by 4 bases, with 16 bases between the two germline ends. CDR1 and CDR2 from the germline V gene are MNHEY and SMNVEV (reference sequence). The length of the CDR3 is 14 residues.

The chain is built from TRBV5-4 and TRBJ1-1, with D possibly TRBD1 on 5 matching bases. The CDR3 extends over 14 amino acids. Trimming took 0 bases from V and 6 from J, leaving 12 bases between them. Germline V gives CDR1 SGHNT, CDR2 YYREEE (reference sequence). CDR3 residues: CASSLEGVGAEAFF. CDR3 coding DNA: TGTGCCAGCAGCTTGGAAGGGGTTGGGGCTGAAGCTTTCTTT. The full variable domain, with the rest looked up from reference TRBV5-4 and TRBJ1-1, is ETGVTQSPTHLIKTRGQQVTLRCSSQSGHNTVSWYQQALGQGPQFIFQYYREEENGRGNFPPRFSGLQFPNYSSELNVNALELDDSALYLCASSLEGVGAEAFFGQGTRLTVV.

The chain joins TRBV19 to TRBJ1-5; D is uncertain. Trimming left V 0 bases short and J 15 bases short, with 15 bases between. This CDR3 has 13 amino acids. In germline, CDR1 is LNHDA, CDR2 SQIVND (reference sequence). CDR3 in DNA: TGTGCCAGTAGTATAGATGGGCAGTCGAGGCTGCATTTT. Protein product: CASSIDGQSRLHF.

J is TRBJ2-4 and V is TRBV5-4, with 7 bases aligning to TRBD1. The CDR3 spans 16 residues. With 4 bases clipped from V and 0 bases from J, the junction kept 7 bases outside the gene matches. CDR1 SGHNT and CDR2 YYREEE come from the germline V gene (reference sequence). The CDR3 DNA reads TGTGCCAGCAGCGCCGGACAGGAGCTAGCCAAAAACATTCAGTACTTC. Encoded protein: CASSAGQELAKNIQYF.

This chain links TRBV6-6 with TRBJ2-5; D may be TRBD1 or TRBD2 (5 bases each). The CDR3 is 15 residues long. The germline V and J ends were trimmed by 0 bases and 3 bases, with 11 bases remaining between them. CDR1 MNHNY and CDR2 SVGAGI come from the germline V gene (reference sequence). The CDR3 here is CASSYSGGQEETQYF. The CDR3 DNA sequence: TGTGCCAGCAGTTACTCAGGAGGACAAGAAGAGACCCAGTACTTC.

This clone was detected only once. The J gene is TRBJ2-2, the V gene TRBV7-2; D remains ambiguous. The CDR3 loop spans 15 amino acids. CDR1 is SGHTA, CDR2 FQGNSA, per germline. V was trimmed by 1 base and J by 1 base, leaving 7 bases between them. DNA for the CDR3: TGTGCCAGCAGCTTAGACCCGGGGAACACCGGGGAGCTGTTTTTT. This encodes CASSLDPGNTGELFF.

The DNA of the CDR3 is TGTGCCAGCAGCTTAGATTGGGTAACTAGCGGGGCCTTCACGAATACGCAGTATTTT. This encodes CASSLDWVTSGAFTNTQYF. This chain joins TRBV7-2 and TRBJ2-3; 10 nucleotides align to TRBD2. The CDR3 consists of 19 residues. Trimming at V came to 1 base and at J to 7 bases, leaving 17 bases not matched to a gene. Per germline, CDR1 SGHTA and CDR2 FQGNSA.

CDR3 protein: CASSLGRRSTNGYTF. The CDR3 DNA is TGTGCCAGCAGCTTAGGGCGGAGAAGTACTAATGGCTACACCTTC. The chain couples TRBV11-3 to TRBJ1-2, with D unresolved. CDR3 length equals 15 residues. Trimming took 1 base from V and 6 from J, leaving 15 bases between them. Looked up from germline, CDR1 is SGHNT and CDR2 is YENEEA. The full variable domain, with the rest looked up from reference TRBV11-3 and TRBJ1-2, is EAGVVQSPRYKIIEKKQPVAFWCNPISGHNTLYWYLQNLGQGPELLIRYENEEAVDDSQLPKDRFSAERLKGVDSTLKIQPAELGDSAVYLCASSLGRRSTNGYTFGSGTRLTVV.

This clone occurred a few times. The rearrangement joins TRBV19 to TRBJ1-2; TRBD1 might be the D (5 bases). The CDR3 runs 11 residues. Trimming pared 3 bases from V and 8 bases from J, leaving 7 bases between. Germline V CDR1 and CDR2: LNHDA, SQIVND (reference sequence). The CDR3 sequence: CASSIGGGYTF. The CDR3 coding sequence is TGTGCCAGTAGTATTGGGGGAGGCTACACCTTC.

The CDR3 DNA is TGTGCCAGCAGTAACAGGGTTGTCGGCTACACCTTC. This encodes CASSNRVVGYTF. The V and J genes are TRBV6-5 and TRBJ1-2, with a possible D match to TRBD1 (6 bases). The CDR3 contains 12 residues. V was trimmed by 5 bases and J by 8 bases, leaving 12 bases between them. Looked up from germline, CDR1 is MNHEY and CDR2 is SVGAGI.

V and J are TRBV5-5 and TRBJ1-5, with a tentative D call TRBD1 (6 bases). V lost 1 base, J lost 3 bases, and 14 bases lay in between. CDR3 length: 16 amino acids. Germline loops: CDR1 SGHKS, CDR2 YYEKEE (reference sequence). CDR3 nucleotides: TGTGCCAGCAGCTTGTTCGGGGGGCCCGACAATCAGCCCCAGCATTTT. Protein sequence: CASSLFGGPDNQPQHF.

This clone has just one count. The J gene is TRBJ1-1, the V gene TRBV10-3; 8 positions match TRBD1. The CDR3 totals 16 residues. Losses at the gene ends were 3 bases for V and 0 bases for J; bases not matched to a gene: 6. CDR1 and CDR2 (germline): ENHRY, SYGVKD. CDR3 nucleotides: TGTGCCATCAGTGAACGGACAGGGATTATGAACACTGAAGCTTTCTTT. Protein sequence: CAISERTGIMNTEAFF.

V usage is TRBV11-3 and J usage is TRBJ1-2; 7 nucleotides align to TRBD1. The germline CDR1 and CDR2 sequences are SGHNT and YENEEA. The junction had 9 bases not matched to a gene; V was cut back by 5 bases and J by 6 bases. The CDR3 is 14 amino acids. The CDR3 DNA is TGTGCCAGCAGCCAAAACAGGGGTTTGGATGGCTACACCTTC. As protein: CASSQNRGLDGYTF.

This clone was recorded a few times. V usage is TRBV7-9 and J usage is TRBJ2-5; D not certain. This CDR3 comprises 13 residues. CDR1 is SEHNR and CDR2 is FQNEAQ in the germline V gene (reference sequence). The V end was cut by 1 base, the J end by 5 bases, with 8 bases between. CDR3 sequence: CASSLEGWETQYF. The CDR3 nucleotides read TGTGCCAGCAGCTTAGAAGGTTGGGAGACCCAGTACTTC.

The chain couples TRBV4-1 to TRBJ2-1; 9 nucleotides match TRBD2. Germline CDR1 and CDR2: MGHRA and YSYEKL. This CDR3 is built from 18 residues. With 0 bases clipped from V and 2 bases from J, the junction kept 8 bases outside the gene matches. The CDR3 DNA is TGCGCCAGCAGCCAAGACGATTTCTTAGCGGGGGCCTACAATGAGCAGTTCTTC. Translation gives CASSQDDFLAGAYNEQFF.

The genes are TRBV7-3 and TRBJ2-3; tentatively, D is TRBD2 (5 bases). Germline values: CDR1 SGHTA, CDR2 FQGTGA. The CDR3 is 13 residues long. V lost 5 bases to trimming and J lost 0 bases, with 6 bases between them. The CDR3 sequence: CASSRGSTDTQYF. In DNA, the CDR3 is TGTGCCAGCAGCCGAGGGAGCACAGATACGCAGTATTTT.

The rearrangement uses TRBV4-3 and TRBJ2-2, with D possibly matching TRBD1 (6 bases). The germline gives CDR1 LGHNA, CDR2 YSLEER. CDR3 length: 17 residues. V was clipped by 2 bases and J by 0 bases, with 13 bases between them. The CDR3, as DNA: TGCGCCAGCAGCCAAACTTTCGGGACATCGAACACCGGGGAGCTGTTTTTT. This encodes CASSQTFGTSNTGELFF.

The V call is TRBV30, the J call TRBJ2-1; D is ambiguous. The germline V gene has CDR1 GTSNPN and CDR2 SVGIG (reference sequence). The ends were cut back, 0 bases at V and 0 bases at J, with 18 bases in the middle. The length of the CDR3 is 18 residues. The CDR3 is CAWSVGVFGSSSYNEQFF. CDR3 nucleotides: TGTGCCTGGAGTGTTGGGGTGTTCGGCAGTAGCTCCTACAATGAGCAGTTCTTC.

The chain is built from TRBV5-1 and TRBJ2-1; a possible D gene is TRBD2 (5 bases). CDR1 is SGHRS and CDR2 is YFSETQ in the germline V gene. Trimming shortened V by 0 bases and J by 10 bases, and 20 bases separated the two germline ends. CDR3 length: 16 residues. CDR3 in DNA: TGCGCCAGCAGCTTGGCCGGGGTGGAGAGTGTCGGGGAGCAGTTCTTC. Amino acids: CASSLAGVESVGEQFF.